This note documents a single TCR beta chain sequence. Libraries were prepared by immunoSEQ multiplex PCR; TCRdb keeps only in-frame clonotypes and omits some of them. The table has some 150,000 clones, approximately 86% seen once; the top ten hold approximately 0.6%. This record comes from a study of blood T cell repertoires in COVID-19. At the level of the study: Acute and convalescent COVID-19 samples came from the United States, Italy and Spain.

The CDR3 runs 13 residues. From germline, CDR1 is KGHSH and CDR2 LQKENI. The V and J ends lost 3 bases and 2 bases respectively, with 8 bases between them. Sequenced material: peripheral blood. This sequence was found in a man aged 55 to 69 with COVID-19, enrolled during active disease. The rearrangement uses TRBV18 and TRBJ2-7; D not resolved. The CDR3 nucleotides read TGTGCCAGCTCACCCTTGGAGACCTACGAGCAGTACTTC. It specifies CASSPLETYEQYF.